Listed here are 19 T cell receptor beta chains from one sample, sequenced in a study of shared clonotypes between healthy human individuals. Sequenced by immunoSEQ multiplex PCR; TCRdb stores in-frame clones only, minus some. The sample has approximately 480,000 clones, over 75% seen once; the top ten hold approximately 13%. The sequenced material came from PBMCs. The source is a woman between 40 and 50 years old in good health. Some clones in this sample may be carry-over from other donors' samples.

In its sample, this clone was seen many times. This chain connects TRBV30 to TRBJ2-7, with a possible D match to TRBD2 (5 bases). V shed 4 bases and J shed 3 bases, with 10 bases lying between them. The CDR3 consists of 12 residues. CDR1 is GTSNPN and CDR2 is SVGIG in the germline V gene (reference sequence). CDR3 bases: TGTGCCTGGACCGGGGTTGGCTACGAGCAGTACTTC. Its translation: CAWTGVGYEQYF.

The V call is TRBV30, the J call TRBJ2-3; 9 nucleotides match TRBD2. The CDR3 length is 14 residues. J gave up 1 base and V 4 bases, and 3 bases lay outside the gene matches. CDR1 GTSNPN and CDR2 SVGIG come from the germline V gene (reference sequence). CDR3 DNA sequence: TGTGCCTGGACTAGCGGGACGCGCACAGATACGCAGTATTTT. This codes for CAWTSGTRTDTQYF.

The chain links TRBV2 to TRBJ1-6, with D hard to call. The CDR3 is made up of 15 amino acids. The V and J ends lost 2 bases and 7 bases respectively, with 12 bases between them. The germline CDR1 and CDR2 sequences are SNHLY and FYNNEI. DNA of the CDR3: TGTGCCAGCAGTGAATATGGCAGTTCCAATTCACCCCTCCACTTT. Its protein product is CASSEYGSSNSPLHF.

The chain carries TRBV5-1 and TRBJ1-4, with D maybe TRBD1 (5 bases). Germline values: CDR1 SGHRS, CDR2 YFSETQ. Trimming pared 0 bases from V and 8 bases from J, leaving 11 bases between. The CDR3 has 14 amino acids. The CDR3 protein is CASSLEGVEEKLFF. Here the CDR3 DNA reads TGCGCCAGCAGCTTGGAAGGGGTGGAAGAAAAACTGTTTTTT.

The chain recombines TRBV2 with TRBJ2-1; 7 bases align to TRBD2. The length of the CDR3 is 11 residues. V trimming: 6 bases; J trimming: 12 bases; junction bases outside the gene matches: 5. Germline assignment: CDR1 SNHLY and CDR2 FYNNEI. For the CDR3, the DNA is TGTGCCAGCAGGCGGGAGTCGGGGCAGTTCTTC. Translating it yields CASRRESGQFF.

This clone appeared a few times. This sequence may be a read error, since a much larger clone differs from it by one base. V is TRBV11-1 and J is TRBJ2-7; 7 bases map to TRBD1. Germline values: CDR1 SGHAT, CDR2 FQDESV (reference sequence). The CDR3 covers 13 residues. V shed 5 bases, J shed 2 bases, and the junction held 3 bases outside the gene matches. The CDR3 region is CASSRGTAYEQYF. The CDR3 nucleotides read TGTGCCAGCAGCAGAGGGACAGCCTACGAGCAGTACTTC. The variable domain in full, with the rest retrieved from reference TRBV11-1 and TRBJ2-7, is EAEVAQSPRYKITEKSQAVAFWCDPISGHATLYWYRQILGQGPELLVQFQDESVVDDSQLPKDRFSAERLKGVDSTLKIQPAELGDSAMYLCASSRGTAYEQYFGPGTRLTVT.

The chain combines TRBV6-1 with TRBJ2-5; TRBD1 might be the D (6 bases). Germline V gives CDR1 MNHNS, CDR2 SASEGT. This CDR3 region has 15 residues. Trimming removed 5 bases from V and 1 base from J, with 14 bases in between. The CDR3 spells CASSITRDTQETQYF. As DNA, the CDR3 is TGTGCCAGCAGTATAACCCGGGACACCCAAGAGACCCAGTACTTC.

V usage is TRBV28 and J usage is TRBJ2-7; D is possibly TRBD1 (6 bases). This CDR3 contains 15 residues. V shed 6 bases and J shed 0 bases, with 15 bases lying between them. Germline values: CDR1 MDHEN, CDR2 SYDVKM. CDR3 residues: CASRTGTSHSYEQYF. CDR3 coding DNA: TGTGCCAGCAGAACCGGGACATCTCACTCCTACGAGCAGTACTTC.

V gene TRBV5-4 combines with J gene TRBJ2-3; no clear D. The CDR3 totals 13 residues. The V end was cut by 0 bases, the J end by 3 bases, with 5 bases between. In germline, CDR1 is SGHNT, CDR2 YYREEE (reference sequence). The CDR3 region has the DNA TGTGCCAGCAGCTTGGACACTACAGATACGCAGTATTTT. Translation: CASSLDTTDTQYF.

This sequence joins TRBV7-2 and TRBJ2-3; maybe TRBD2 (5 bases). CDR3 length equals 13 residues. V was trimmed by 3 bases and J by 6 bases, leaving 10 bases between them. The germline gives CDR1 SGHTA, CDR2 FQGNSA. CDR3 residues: CASSFIERDTQYF. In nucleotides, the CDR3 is TGTGCCAGCAGCTTTATCGAGCGGGATACGCAGTATTTT.

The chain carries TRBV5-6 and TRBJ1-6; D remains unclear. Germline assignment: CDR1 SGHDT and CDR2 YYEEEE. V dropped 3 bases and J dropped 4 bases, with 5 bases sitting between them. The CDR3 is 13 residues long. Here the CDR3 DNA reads TGTGCCAGCAGCTCAAGTTATAATTCACCCCTCCACTTT. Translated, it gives CASSSSYNSPLHF. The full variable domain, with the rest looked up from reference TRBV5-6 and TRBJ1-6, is DAGVTQSPTHLIKTRGQQVTLRCSPKSGHDTVSWYQQALGQGPQFIFQYYEEEERQRGNFPDRFSGHQFPNYSSELNVNALLLGDSALYLCASSSSYNSPLHFGNGTRLTVT.

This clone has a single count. In nucleotides, the CDR3 is TGTGCCAGCAGTCCCCCGTCTAGCTTACCCTACGAGCAGTACTTC. Amino acid sequence: CASSPPSSLPYEQYF. The V call is TRBV28, the J call TRBJ2-7, with a weak D call TRBD2 (5 bases). The CDR3 is 15 residues long. Trimming left V 5 bases short and J 2 bases short, with 16 bases between. The germline gives CDR1 MDHEN, CDR2 SYDVKM.

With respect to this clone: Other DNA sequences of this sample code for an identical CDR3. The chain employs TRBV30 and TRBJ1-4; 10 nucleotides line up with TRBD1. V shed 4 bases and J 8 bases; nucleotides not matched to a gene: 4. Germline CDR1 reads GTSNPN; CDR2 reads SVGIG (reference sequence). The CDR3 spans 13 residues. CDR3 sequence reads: CAWNRDRGEKLFF. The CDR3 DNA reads TGTGCCTGGAATCGGGACAGGGGAGAAAAACTGTTTTTT.

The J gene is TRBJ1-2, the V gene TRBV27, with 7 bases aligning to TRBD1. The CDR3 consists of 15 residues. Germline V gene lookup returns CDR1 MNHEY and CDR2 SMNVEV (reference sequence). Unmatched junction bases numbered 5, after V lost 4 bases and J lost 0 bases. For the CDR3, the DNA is TGTGCCAGCAGTTCTTGGGACAGATCTAACTATGGCTACACCTTC. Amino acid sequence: CASSSWDRSNYGYTF.

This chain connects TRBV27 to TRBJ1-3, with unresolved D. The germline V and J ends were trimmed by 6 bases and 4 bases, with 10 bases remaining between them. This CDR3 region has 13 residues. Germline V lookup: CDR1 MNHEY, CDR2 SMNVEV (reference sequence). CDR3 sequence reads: CASRPVNGNTIYF. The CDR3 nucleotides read TGTGCCAGCAGGCCAGTGAACGGAAACACCATATATTTT.

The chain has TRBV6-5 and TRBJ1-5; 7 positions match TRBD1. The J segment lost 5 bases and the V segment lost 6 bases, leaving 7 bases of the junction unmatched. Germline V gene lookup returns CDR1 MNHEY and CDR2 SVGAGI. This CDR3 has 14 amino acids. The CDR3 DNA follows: TGTGCCAGCAGCCAACAGGGGAATTATCAGCCCCAGCATTTT. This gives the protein CASSQQGNYQPQHF.

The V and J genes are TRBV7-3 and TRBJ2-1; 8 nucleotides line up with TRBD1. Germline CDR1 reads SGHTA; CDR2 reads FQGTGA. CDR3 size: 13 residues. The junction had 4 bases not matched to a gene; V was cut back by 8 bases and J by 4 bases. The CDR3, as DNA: TGTGCCAGCGGGACAGGTATTTACAATGAGCAGTTCTTC. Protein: CASGTGIYNEQFF.

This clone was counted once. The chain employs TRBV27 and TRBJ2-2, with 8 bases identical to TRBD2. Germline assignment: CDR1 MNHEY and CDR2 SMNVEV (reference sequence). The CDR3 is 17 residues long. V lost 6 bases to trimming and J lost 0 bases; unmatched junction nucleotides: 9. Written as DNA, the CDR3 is TGTGCCAGCAGCGGGACCAGCGGGAGAGCGAACACCGGGGAGCTGTTTTTT. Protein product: CASSGTSGRANTGELFF.

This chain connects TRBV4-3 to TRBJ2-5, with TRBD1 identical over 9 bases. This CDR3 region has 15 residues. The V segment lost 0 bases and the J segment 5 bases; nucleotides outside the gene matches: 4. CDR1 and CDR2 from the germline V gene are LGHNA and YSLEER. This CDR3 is CASSQDYRGLETQYF. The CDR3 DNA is TGCGCCAGCAGCCAAGATTACAGGGGGCTTGAGACCCAGTACTTC.